These T cell receptor beta chains were read from a single sample in a study of cytotoxic CD8 clonotypes in ibrutinib-treated CLL. TCRdb's copy holds only in-frame clones and misses some; the assay was immunoSEQ multiplex PCR. The table shows around 160,000 clones, with 70% to 85% occurring only once. This material consisted of PBMCs, taken after 12 months of ibrutinib treatment. The receptors come from a human donor with chronic lymphocytic leukemia. CDR3s include the opening cysteine and the closing phenylalanine or tryptophan. Fields, in order: J gene, V gene, D gene, CDR3 length, clone size, CDR3 DNA, CDR3 protein. The D gene is left open where the match is weak. Size is omitted from some rows. Given values are once, few, many or a class for expanded clones.

TRBJ2-7,TRBV6-6,NA,12,NA,TGTGCCAGCAGTTACACCATAACCGAGCAGTACTTC,CASSYTITEQYF
TRBJ1-1,TRBV7-9,NA,12,many,TGTGCCAGCAGCCAACCTGGGACTGAAGCTTTCTTT,CASSQPGTEAFF
TRBJ2-7,TRBV7-2,TRBD2,14,NA,TGTGCCAGCAGCTGGGCGGGGGGGCCTTACGAGCAGTACTTC,CASSWAGGPYEQYF
TRBJ1-2,TRBV18,NA,14,once,TGTGCCAGCTCACCCTCGGCGGGGCCTAGTGGCTACACCTTC,CASSPSAGPSGYTF
TRBJ2-2,TRBV28,TRBD1,16,NA,TGTGCCAGCGCACAACCGGGACAGGGGGTAGCCGGGGAGCTGTTTTTT,CASAQPGQGVAGELFF
TRBJ1-2,TRBV29-1,TRBD1,15,once,TGCAGCGTTGAAGGGAGGACAGGGGAAAGCTATGGCTACACCTTC,CSVEGRTGESYGYTF
TRBJ1-1,TRBV25-1,NA,14,NA,TGTGCCAGCAGTGATCCGACGAAGAACACTGAAGCTTTCTTT,CASSDPTKNTEAFF
TRBJ2-1,TRBV15,NA,14,NA,TGTGCCACCAGCAGGGACCCCAACAGTCGCGAGCAGTTCTTC,CATSRDPNSREQFF
TRBJ1-5,TRBV28,TRBD1,17,NA,TGTGCCAGCAGTTCGACAGGGGGTGACCTTAGCAATCAGCCCCAGCATTTT,CASSSTGGDLSNQPQHF
TRBJ2-3,TRBV6-6,NA,13,NA,TGTGCCAGCAGCCCACAGGGAACAGATACGCAGTATTTT,CASSPQGTDTQYF
TRBJ2-2,TRBV19,TRBD2,19,NA,TGTGCCAGTAGTATCCGGTGGACTAGCGGGAGGGCTATCACCGGGGAGCTGTTTTTT,CASSIRWTSGRAITGELFF
TRBJ1-1,TRBV5-1,TRBD1,14,few,TGCGCCAGCAGCTGGACAGGGTGGGACACTGAAGCTTTCTTT,CASSWTGWDTEAFF
TRBJ2-3,TRBV28,NA,14,NA,TGTGCCAGCAAAGTGGGGGGGGCCACAGATACGCAGTATTTT,CASKVGGATDTQYF
TRBJ1-1,TRBV13,NA,15,NA,TGTGCCAGCAGCGACCAGGGGCGGGTGAACACTGAAGCTTTCTTT,CASSDQGRVNTEAFF
TRBJ2-7,TRBV7-9,TRBD2,15,NA,TGTGCCAGCAGCTTCCAGGGTGGGCTAGCGGGAGCATATTACTTC,CASSFQGGLAGAYYF
TRBJ2-2,TRBV27,NA,18,few,TGTGCCAGCAGTTTAGAAATCTCCGGACAGTTGATGACCGGGGAGCTGTTTTTT,CASSLEISGQLMTGELFF
TRBJ2-7,TRBV30,NA,22,NA,TGTGCCTGGGTAGACGGGACCCCGGCGCCCCTTTACCTGGAAAATACTTCCTACGAGCAGTACTTC,CAWVDGTPAPLYLENTSYEQYF
TRBJ1-1,TRBV7-3,NA,13,NA,TGTGCCAGCAACTCTGGGAGGAACACTGAAGCTTTCTTT,CASNSGRNTEAFF
TRBJ2-5,TRBV7-2,NA,15,few,TGTGCCAGCAGCGGGGTCGCGGGGTCGATAGAGACCCAGTACTTC,CASSGVAGSIETQYF